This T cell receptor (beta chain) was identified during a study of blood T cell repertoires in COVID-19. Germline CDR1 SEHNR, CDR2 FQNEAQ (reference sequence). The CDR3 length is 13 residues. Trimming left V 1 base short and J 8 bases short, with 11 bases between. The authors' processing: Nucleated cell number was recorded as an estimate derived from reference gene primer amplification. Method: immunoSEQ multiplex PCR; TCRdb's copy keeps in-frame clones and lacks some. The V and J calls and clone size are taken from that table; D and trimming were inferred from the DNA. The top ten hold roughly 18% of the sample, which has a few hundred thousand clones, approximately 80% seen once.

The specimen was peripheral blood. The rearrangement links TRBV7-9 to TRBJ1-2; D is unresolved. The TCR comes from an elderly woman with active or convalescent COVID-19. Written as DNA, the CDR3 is TGTGCCAGCAGCTTAGAATCTACGTTCGGCTACACCTTC. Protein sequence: CASSLESTFGYTF.